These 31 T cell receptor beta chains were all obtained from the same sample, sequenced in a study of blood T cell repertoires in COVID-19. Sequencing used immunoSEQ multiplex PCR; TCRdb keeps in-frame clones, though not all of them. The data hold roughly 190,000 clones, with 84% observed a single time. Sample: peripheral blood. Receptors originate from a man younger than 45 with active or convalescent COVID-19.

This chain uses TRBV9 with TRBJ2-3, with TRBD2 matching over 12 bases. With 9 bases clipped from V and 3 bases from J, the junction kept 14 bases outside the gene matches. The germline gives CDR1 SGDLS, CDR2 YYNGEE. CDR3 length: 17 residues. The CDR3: CATSKGLAGGPTDTQYF. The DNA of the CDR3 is TGTGCCACGTCTAAGGGGCTAGCGGGGGGGCCGACAGATACGCAGTATTTT.

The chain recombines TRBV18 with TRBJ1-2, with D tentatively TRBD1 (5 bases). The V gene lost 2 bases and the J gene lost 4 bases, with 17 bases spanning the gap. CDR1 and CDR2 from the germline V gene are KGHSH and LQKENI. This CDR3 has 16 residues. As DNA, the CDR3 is TGTGCCAGCTCACCAGCTCCCCCGGGGGATGGCTATGGCTACACCTTC. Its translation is CASSPAPPGDGYGYTF.

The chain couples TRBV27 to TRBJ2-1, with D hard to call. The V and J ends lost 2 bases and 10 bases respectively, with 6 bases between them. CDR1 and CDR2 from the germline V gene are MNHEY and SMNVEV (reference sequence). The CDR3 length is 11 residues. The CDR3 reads CASSLSWEQFF. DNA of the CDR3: TGTGCCAGCAGTTTAAGCTGGGAGCAGTTCTTC.

DNA of the CDR3: TGTGCCACCAGCAGAGAAGTAGGAGGGGAAGGCTACACCTTC. Its translation: CATSREVGGEGYTF. The chain joins TRBV15 to TRBJ1-2; a weak D match, TRBD1 (5 bases). The germline V and J ends were trimmed by 0 bases and 8 bases, with 13 bases remaining between them. Germline V gene lookup returns CDR1 LNHNV and CDR2 YYDKDF (reference sequence). This CDR3 spans 14 amino acids.

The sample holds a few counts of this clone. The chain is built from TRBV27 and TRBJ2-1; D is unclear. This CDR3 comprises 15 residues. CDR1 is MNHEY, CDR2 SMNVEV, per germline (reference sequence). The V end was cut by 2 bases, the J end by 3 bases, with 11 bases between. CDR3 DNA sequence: TGTGCCAGCAGTTTAGCTCAGGTCCTCTACAATGAGCAGTTCTTC. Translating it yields CASSLAQVLYNEQFF.

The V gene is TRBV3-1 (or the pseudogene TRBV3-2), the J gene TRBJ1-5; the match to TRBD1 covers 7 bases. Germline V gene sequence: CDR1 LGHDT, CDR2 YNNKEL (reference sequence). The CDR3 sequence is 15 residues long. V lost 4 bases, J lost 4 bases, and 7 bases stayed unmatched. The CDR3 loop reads CASSPRTGPNQPQHF. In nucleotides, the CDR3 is TGTGCCAGCAGCCCCAGGACAGGACCAAATCAGCCCCAGCATTTT.

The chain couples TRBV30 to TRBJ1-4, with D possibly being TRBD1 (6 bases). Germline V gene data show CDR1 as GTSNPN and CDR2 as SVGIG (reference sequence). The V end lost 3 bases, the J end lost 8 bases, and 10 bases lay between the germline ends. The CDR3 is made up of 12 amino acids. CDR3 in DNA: TGTGCCTGGAGAGGGGGAGACGAAAAACTGTTTTTT. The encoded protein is CAWRGGDEKLFF.

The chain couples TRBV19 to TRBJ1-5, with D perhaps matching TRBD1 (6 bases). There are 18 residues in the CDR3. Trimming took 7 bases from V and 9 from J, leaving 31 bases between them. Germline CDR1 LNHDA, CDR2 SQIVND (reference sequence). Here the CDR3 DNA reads TGTGCCAGTACTCATTTGGGATTATCCGGGACACGCACTCCGCCCCAGCATTTT. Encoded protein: CASTHLGLSGTRTPPQHF. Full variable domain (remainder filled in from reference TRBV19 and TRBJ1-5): DGGITQSPKYLFRKEGQNVTLSCEQNLNHDAMYWYRQDPGQGLRLIYYSQIVNDFQKGDIAEGYSVSREKKESFPLTVTSAQKNPTAFYLCASTHLGLSGTRTPPQHFGDGTRLSIL.

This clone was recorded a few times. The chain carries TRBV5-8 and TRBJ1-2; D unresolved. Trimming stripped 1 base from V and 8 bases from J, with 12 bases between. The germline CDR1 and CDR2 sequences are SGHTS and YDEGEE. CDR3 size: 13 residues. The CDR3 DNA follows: TGTGCCAGCAGCTTGCGGCTGAGGCGCGGCTACACCTTC. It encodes CASSLRLRRGYTF. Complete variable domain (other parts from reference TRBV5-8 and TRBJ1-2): EAGVTQSPTHLIKTRGQQATLRCSPISGHTSVYWYQQALGLGLQFLLWYDEGEERNRGNFPPRFSGRQFPNYSSELNVNALELEDSALYLCASSLRLRRGYTFGSGTRLTVV.

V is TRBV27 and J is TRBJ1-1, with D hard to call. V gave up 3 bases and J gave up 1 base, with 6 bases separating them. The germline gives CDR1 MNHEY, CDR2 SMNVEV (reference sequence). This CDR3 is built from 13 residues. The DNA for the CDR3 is TGTGCCAGCAGTTTTCGGGAGAACACTGAAGCTTTCTTT. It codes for CASSFRENTEAFF.

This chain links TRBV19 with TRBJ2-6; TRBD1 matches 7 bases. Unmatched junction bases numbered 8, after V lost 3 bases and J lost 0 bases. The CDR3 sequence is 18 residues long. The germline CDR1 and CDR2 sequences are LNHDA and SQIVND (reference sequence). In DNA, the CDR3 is TGTGCCAGTAGTATCCAGGGGGTGGCCGTCTCTGGGGCCAACGTCCTGACTTTC. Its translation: CASSIQGVAVSGANVLTF.

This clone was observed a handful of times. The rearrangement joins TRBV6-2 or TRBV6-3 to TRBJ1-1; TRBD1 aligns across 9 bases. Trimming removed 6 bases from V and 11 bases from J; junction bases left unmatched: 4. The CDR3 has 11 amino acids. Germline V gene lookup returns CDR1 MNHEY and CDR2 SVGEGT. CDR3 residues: CASSLGTGAFF. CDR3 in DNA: TGTGCCAGCAGCCTAGGGACAGGGGCTTTCTTT.

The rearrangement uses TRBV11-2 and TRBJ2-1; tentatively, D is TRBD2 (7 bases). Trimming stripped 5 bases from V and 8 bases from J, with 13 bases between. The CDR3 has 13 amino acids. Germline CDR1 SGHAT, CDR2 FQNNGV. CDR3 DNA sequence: TGTGCCAGCAGCCAGGGGAGGGTCGATGAGCAGTTCTTC. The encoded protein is CASSQGRVDEQFF.

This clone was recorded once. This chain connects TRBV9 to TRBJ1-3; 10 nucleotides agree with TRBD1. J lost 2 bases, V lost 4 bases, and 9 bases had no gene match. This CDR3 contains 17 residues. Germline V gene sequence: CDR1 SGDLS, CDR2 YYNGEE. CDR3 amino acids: CASSLSGTGETGNTIYF. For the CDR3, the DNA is TGTGCCAGCAGCCTAAGCGGGACAGGGGAAACTGGAAACACCATATATTTT.

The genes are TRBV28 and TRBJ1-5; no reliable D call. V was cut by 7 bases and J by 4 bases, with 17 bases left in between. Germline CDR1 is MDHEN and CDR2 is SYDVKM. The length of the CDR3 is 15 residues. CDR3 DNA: TGTGCCAGCATCGGCGGTCTAAGGCCTAATCAGCCCCAGCATTTT. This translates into CASIGGLRPNQPQHF.

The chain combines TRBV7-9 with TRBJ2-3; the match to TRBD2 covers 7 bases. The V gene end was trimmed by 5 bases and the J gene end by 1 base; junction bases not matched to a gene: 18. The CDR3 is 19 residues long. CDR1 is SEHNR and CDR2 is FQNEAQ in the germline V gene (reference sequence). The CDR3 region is CASSPWAGGGGGRTDTQYF. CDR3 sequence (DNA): TGTGCCAGCAGCCCCTGGGCTGGGGGGGGTGGAGGACGCACAGATACGCAGTATTTT.

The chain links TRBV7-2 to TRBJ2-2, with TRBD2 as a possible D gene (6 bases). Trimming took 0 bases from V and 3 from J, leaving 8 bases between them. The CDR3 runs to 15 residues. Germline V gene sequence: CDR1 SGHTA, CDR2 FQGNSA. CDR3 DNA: TGTGCCAGCAGCTTAGCGAGGAGGGACACCGGGGAGCTGTTTTTT. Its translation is CASSLARRDTGELFF.

CDR3 sequence: CASSEFLGATDTQYF. DNA of the CDR3: TGTGCCAGCAGTGAATTCTTGGGGGCAACAGATACGCAGTATTTT. The genes are TRBV25-1 and TRBJ2-3; tentative D call: TRBD1 (6 bases). The CDR3 extends over 15 amino acids. Germline lookup yields CDR1 MGHDK and CDR2 SYGVNS. Trimming cost V 1 base and J 3 bases, with 11 bases left between them.

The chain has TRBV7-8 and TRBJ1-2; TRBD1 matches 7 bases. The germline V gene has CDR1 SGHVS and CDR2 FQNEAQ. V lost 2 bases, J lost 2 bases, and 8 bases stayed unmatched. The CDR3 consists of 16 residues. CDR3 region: CASSLSAQGVNYGYTF. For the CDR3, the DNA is TGTGCCAGCAGCTTATCGGCTCAGGGGGTCAACTATGGCTACACCTTC.

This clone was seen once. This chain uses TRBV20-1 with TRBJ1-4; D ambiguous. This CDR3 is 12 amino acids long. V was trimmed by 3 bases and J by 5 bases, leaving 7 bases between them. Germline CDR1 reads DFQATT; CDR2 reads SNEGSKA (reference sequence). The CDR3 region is CSASLVNEKLFF. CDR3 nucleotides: TGCAGTGCTAGTCTAGTGAATGAAAAACTGTTTTTT.

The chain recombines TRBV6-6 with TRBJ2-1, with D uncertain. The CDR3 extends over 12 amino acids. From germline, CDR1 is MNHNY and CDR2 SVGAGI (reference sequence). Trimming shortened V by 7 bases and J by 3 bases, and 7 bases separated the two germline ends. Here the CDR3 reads CASTPGYNEQFF. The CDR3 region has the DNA TGTGCCAGCACCCCAGGCTACAATGAGCAGTTCTTC.

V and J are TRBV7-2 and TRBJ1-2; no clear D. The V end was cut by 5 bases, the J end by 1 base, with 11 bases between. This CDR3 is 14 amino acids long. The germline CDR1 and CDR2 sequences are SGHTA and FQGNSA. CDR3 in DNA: TGTGCCAGCAGCCCCGCGAGGTTTAACTATGGCTACACCTTC. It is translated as CASSPARFNYGYTF.

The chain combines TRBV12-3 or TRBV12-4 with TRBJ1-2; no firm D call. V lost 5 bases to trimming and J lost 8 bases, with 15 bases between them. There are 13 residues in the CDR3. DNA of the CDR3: TGTGCCAGCAGTCCCAGCAAGACATACGGCTACACCTTC. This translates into CASSPSKTYGYTF.

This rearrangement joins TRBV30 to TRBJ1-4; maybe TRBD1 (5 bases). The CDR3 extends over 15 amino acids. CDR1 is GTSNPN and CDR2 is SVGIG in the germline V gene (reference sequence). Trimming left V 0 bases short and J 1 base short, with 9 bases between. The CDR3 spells CAWSVHGGTNEKLFF. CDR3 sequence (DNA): TGTGCCTGGAGTGTCCACGGGGGAACTAATGAAAAACTGTTTTTT.

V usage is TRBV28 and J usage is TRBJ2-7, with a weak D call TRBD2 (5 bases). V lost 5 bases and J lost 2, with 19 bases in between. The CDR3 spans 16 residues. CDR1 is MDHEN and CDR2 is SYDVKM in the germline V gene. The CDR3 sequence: CASSTGSSNRPYEQYV. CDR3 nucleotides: TGTGCCAGCAGTACGGGATCCTCAAATCGGCCCTACGAGCAGTACGTC.

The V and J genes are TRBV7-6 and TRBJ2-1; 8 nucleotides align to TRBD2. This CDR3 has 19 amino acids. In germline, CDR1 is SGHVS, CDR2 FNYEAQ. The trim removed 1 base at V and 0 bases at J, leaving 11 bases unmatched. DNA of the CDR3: TGTGCCAGCAGCTTAGAAGGCGGGGGGCCCTCGCTCTCCTACAATGAGCAGTTCTTC. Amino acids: CASSLEGGGPSLSYNEQFF. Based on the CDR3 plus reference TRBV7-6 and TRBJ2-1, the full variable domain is GAGVSQSPRYKVTKRGQDVALRCDPISGHVSLYWYRQALGQGPEFLTYFNYEAQQDKSGLPNDRFSAERPEGSISTLTIQRTEQRDSAMYRCASSLEGGGPSLSYNEQFFGPGTRLTVL.

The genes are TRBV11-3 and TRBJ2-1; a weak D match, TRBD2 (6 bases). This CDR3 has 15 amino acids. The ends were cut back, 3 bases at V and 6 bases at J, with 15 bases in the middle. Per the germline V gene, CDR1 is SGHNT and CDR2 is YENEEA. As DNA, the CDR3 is TGTGCCAGCAGCTTGGATCCGGGAGCCGCCAATGAGCAGTTCTTC. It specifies CASSLDPGAANEQFF.

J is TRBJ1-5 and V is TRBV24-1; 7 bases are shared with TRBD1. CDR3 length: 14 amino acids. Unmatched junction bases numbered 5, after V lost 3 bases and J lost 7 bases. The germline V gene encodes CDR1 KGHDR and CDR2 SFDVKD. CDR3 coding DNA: TGTGCCACCAGTGATGCGACAGGGAAACAGCCCCAGCATTTT. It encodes CATSDATGKQPQHF.

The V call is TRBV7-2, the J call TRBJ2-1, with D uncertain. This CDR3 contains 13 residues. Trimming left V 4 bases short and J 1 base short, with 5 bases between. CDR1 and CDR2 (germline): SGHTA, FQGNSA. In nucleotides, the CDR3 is TGTGCCAGCAGCTCCGCGTCCTACAATGAGCAGTTCTTC. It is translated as CASSSASYNEQFF.

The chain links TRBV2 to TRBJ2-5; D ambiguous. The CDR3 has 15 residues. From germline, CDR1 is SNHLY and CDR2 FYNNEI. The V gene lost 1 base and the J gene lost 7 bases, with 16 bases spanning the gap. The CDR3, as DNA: TGTGCCAGCAGTGAAGTTCAGGTTTTGAGTACGACCCAGTACTTC. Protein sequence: CASSEVQVLSTTQYF.

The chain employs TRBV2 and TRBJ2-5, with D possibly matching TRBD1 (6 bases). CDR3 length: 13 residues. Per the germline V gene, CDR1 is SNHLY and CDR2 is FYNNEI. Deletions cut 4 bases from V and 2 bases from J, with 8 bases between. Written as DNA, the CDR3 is TGTGCCAGCAGTGGAAGGGGGCAAGAGACCCAGTACTTC. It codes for CASSGRGQETQYF.